The T cell receptor (beta chain) described here comes from a study of T cell changes during pregnancy in multiple sclerosis. This CDR3 has 15 residues. Germline V CDR1 and CDR2: SGHDT, YYEEEE. Germline trimming cut 4 bases from V and 7 bases from J; bases unmatched to any gene: 7. Sequencing was performed with immunoSEQ multiplex PCR; in TCRdb, only in-frame clones are kept and a portion is missing. The sample records tens of thousands of clones, nearly 90% being singletons. The chain uses TRBV5-6 and TRBJ2-2; 10 nucleotides agree with TRBD1. The sequencing here drew on peripheral blood, taken after pregnancy. The source of this sequence is a female donor in good health, enrolled as a control in a pregnancy study. The CDR3 spells CASSAGTGAGGELFF. The CDR3 bases are TGTGCCAGCAGCGCCGGGACAGGGGCGGGCGGGGAGCTGTTTTTT.